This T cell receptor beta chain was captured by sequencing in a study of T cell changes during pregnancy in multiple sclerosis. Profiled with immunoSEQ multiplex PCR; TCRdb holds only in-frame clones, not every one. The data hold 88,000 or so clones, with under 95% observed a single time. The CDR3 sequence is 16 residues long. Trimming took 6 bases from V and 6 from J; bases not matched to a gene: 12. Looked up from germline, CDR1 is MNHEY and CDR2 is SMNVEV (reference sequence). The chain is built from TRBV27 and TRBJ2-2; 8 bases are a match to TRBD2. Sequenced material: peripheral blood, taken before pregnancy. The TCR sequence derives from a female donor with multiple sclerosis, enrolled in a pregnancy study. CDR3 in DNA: TGTGCCAGCAGCCGAAACGCGGGGGGCTTGCCCGGGGAGCTGTTTTTT. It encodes CASSRNAGGLPGELFF.